The sequence of this T cell receptor beta chain was determined in a study of identical twins. Of note for this clonotype: Its specificity is not known.

cDNA carried unique molecular identifiers, and a universal primer site was added by template switching. TCRdb redid the calling of the 5' RACE reads with MiXCR, one entry per CDR3 protein. This repertoire shows some 1,600,000 distinct CDR3 sequences, more than 30% found once; its top ten account for less than 0.35%. Germline assignment: CDR1 DFQATT and CDR2 SNEGSKA (reference sequence). V dropped 0 bases and J dropped 3; count of bases not matched to a gene: 3. The CDR3 has 15 amino acids. Study-level results: Memory repertoires showed no such pattern, whereas abundant cord blood beta clonotypes carried fewer insertions.

The TCR sequence derives from a newborn girl in good health. This chain connects TRBV20-1 to TRBJ1-1, with TRBD1 matching 11 bases. Sequences were obtained from cord blood. This CDR3 reads CSARDRTGGYTEAFF. The CDR3 coding sequence is TGCAGTGCTAGAGATCGGACAGGGGGCTACACTGAAGCTTTCTTT.